A single T cell receptor (beta chain) is shown here with its context. Its matching antigen is unknown. The record originates from a study of regulatory T cells. The primer mix had 52 TRBV and 13 TRBJ primers. Sequencing used immunoSEQ multiplex PCR; TCRdb keeps in-frame clones, though not all of them. The sample records more than 25,000 clones, 80% to 95% being singletons. Patients aged 2 to 39 years had fewer naive and more memory CD4+ and CD8+ T cells. Regulatory (CD25-high CD127-low) and conventional (CD25-low CD127-high) CD4+ T cells were sorted separately. Broader study findings: In CD3G-deficient patients, conventional CD4+ T cells were enriched for hydrophobic CDR3 residues at positions 6 and 7. Regulatory T cells showed the strongest V-J pair restriction and V/J gene skewing among patient repertoires.

This clonotype was obtained from a person under 35 with CD3G deficiency. The specimen sequenced was conventional CD4+ T cells sorted from blood.

The CDR3 bases are TGTGCCAGCAGTGTCAAGGGCTCCTACGAGCAGTACTTC. Its protein product is CASSVKGSYEQYF. The genes are TRBV6-1 and TRBJ2-7; no definite D call. The CDR3 has 13 residues. Trimming left V 4 bases short and J 0 bases short, with 7 bases between. The germline gives CDR1 MNHNS, CDR2 SASEGT.